The 26 T cell receptor beta chains below come from one sample, sequenced in a study of shared clonotypes between healthy human individuals. Here immunoSEQ multiplex PCR was the method, and the copy in TCRdb shows in-frame clones only, minus some. The data hold some 2,000,000 clones, with around 95% observed a single time. The specimen sequenced was naive CD4+ T cells sorted from blood. Subset here: CD45RA+ positively selected. The receptors here all came from a man between 18 and 29 years old in good health.

This sequence joins TRBV7-9 and TRBJ1-4; D may be TRBD1 (5 bases). Per the germline V gene, CDR1 is SEHNR and CDR2 is FQNEAQ (reference sequence). The CDR3 sequence is 14 residues long. The V end was cut by 5 bases, the J end by 2 bases, with 9 bases between. The CDR3, as DNA: TGTGCCAGCAGCCTCCGGGACACTAATGAAAAACTGTTTTTT. Translated, it gives CASSLRDTNEKLFF. The full variable domain, in which reference TRBV7-9 and TRBJ1-4 provide the parts outside the CDR3, is DTGVSQNPRHKITKRGQNVTFRCDPISEHNRLYWYRQTLGQGPEFLTYFQNEAQLEKSRLLSDRFSAERPKGSFSTLEIQRTEQGDSAMYLCASSLRDTNEKLFFGSGTQLSVL.

V is TRBV18 and J is TRBJ2-3, with TRBD2 matching 8 bases. Germline V gene sequence: CDR1 KGHSH, CDR2 LQKENI. The CDR3 is 15 residues long. V trimming: 3 bases; J trimming: 5 bases; junction bases outside the gene matches: 7. DNA for the CDR3: TGTGCCAGCTCACCTAACCCGGGGGGGCGAGATACGCAGTATTTT. It specifies CASSPNPGGRDTQYF.

The genes are TRBV19 and TRBJ1-3; D gene ambiguous. Trimming pared 6 bases from V and 1 base from J, leaving 10 bases between. CDR3 length equals 14 residues. CDR1 is LNHDA, CDR2 SQIVND, per germline (reference sequence). CDR3 nucleotides: TGTGCCAGTAGCCCGGATCCTTCTGGAAACACCATATATTTT. This encodes CASSPDPSGNTIYF.

In regard to this clone: Other DNA sequences within the sample encode an identical CDR3. The V call is TRBV5-4, the J call TRBJ2-7; D possibly corresponds to TRBD1 (5 bases). Germline-derived CDR1 and CDR2 are SGHNT and YYREEE (reference sequence). CDR3 length equals 13 residues. V was shortened by 4 bases and J by 2 bases, with 10 bases between the two germline ends. CDR3 region: CASSPQGPYEQYF. The CDR3, as DNA: TGTGCCAGCAGCCCGCAGGGCCCCTACGAGCAGTACTTC.

The genes are TRBV29-1 and TRBJ2-5, with D perhaps TRBD1 (6 bases). CDR1 and CDR2 (germline): SQVTM, ANQGSEA. V gave up 4 bases and J gave up 4 bases, with 10 bases separating them. The CDR3 has 12 amino acids. The CDR3 DNA follows: TGCAGCGTTGGCCCAGGGGCAGAGACCCAGTACTTC. Translated: CSVGPGAETQYF.

With regard to this clone: A much bigger clone sits one base away, suggesting this may be a read error. This sample also contains other DNA sequences that code for the same CDR3. V and J are TRBV7-6 and TRBJ1-2; 10 bases are a match to TRBD1. V trimming: 5 bases; J trimming: 2 bases; junction bases outside the gene matches: 2. Germline lookup yields CDR1 SGHVS and CDR2 FNYEAQ. The CDR3 has 14 amino acids. The CDR3 DNA reads TGTGCCAGCAGCCCGGGACAGGGGAACTATGGCTACACCTTC. This sequence encodes CASSPGQGNYGYTF.

The chain employs TRBV7-6 and TRBJ1-5; D uncertain. The CDR3 runs 12 residues. Trimming took 1 base from V and 7 from J, leaving 5 bases between them. Germline values: CDR1 SGHVS, CDR2 FNYEAQ. The CDR3 nucleotides are TGTGCCAGCAGCTTAGGCGGACAGCCCCAGCATTTT. It yields the protein CASSLGGQPQHF. Supplemented by reference TRBV7-6 and TRBJ1-5, the full variable domain reads GAGVSQSPRYKVTKRGQDVALRCDPISGHVSLYWYRQALGQGPEFLTYFNYEAQQDKSGLPNDRFSAERPEGSISTLTIQRTEQRDSAMYRCASSLGGQPQHFGDGTRLSIL.

V is TRBV19 and J is TRBJ2-3, with TRBD1 as a possible D gene (5 bases). Per the germline V gene, CDR1 is LNHDA and CDR2 is SQIVND (reference sequence). V was cut by 0 bases and J by 0 bases, with 7 bases left in between. The CDR3 totals 15 residues. CDR3 sequence: CASSIDDSSTDTQYF. DNA of the CDR3: TGTGCCAGTAGTATAGATGACAGTAGCACAGATACGCAGTATTTT.

In this sample, this clone turned up once. The rearrangement joins TRBV7-9 to TRBJ2-5, with D uncertain. In germline, CDR1 is SEHNR, CDR2 FQNEAQ (reference sequence). The CDR3 has 13 amino acids. V lost 1 base to trimming and J lost 6 bases, with 9 bases between them. CDR3 region: CASSLGVGQTQYF. The CDR3 region has the DNA TGTGCCAGCAGCTTAGGGGTTGGACAGACCCAGTACTTC.

The rearrangement joins TRBV9 to TRBJ1-2; D unclear. Trimming took off 3 bases at V and 3 bases at J, with 18 bases between the two ends. The CDR3 extends over 16 amino acids. CDR1 SGDLS and CDR2 YYNGEE come from the germline V gene. The CDR3 loop is CASSADPSLVHYGYTF. CDR3 DNA: TGTGCCAGCAGCGCCGACCCCTCGTTGGTTCACTATGGCTACACCTTC.

This chain links TRBV6-5 with TRBJ1-5, with TRBD1 matching 8 bases. This CDR3 spans 13 amino acids. The germline V gene has CDR1 MNHEY and CDR2 SVGAGI. V lost 5 bases and J lost 5; bases outside the gene matches: 2. CDR3 sequence reads: CASSHRGDQPQHF. The CDR3 bases are TGTGCCAGCAGTCACAGGGGGGATCAGCCCCAGCATTTT.

J is TRBJ2-2 and V is TRBV6-1; D is unclear. The CDR3 runs to 13 residues. V was clipped by 7 bases and J by 0 bases, with 6 bases between them. Germline loops: CDR1 MNHNS, CDR2 SASEGT. The DNA of the CDR3 is TGTGCCAGCACGTTCGCGAACACCGGGGAGCTGTTTTTT. The encoded protein is CASTFANTGELFF.

V is TRBV2 and J is TRBJ2-1; D is unresolved. The germline V and J ends were trimmed by 2 bases and 7 bases, with 6 bases remaining between them. Germline V gives CDR1 SNHLY, CDR2 FYNNEI. The CDR3 spans 12 residues. Written as DNA, the CDR3 is TGTGCCAGCAGTGAAACGCGAAATGAGCAGTTCTTC. This sequence encodes CASSETRNEQFF.

The V call is TRBV30, the J call TRBJ1-4, with D maybe TRBD1 (6 bases). The germline V and J ends were trimmed by 5 bases and 4 bases, with 11 bases remaining between them. CDR3 size: 13 residues. Per germline, CDR1 GTSNPN and CDR2 SVGIG (reference sequence). The CDR3 protein is CAWQQGGNEKLFF. In DNA form, the CDR3 reads TGTGCCTGGCAACAGGGAGGTAATGAAAAACTGTTTTTT.

CDR3 nucleotide sequence: TGTGCCATCAGTGAGGCTAGCGTCGGCATTCAGTACTTC. Translating gives CAISEASVGIQYF. The chain couples TRBV10-3 to TRBJ2-4, with D possibly matching TRBD2 (6 bases). Trimming pared 2 bases from V and 9 bases from J, leaving 11 bases between. Germline V gene data show CDR1 as ENHRY and CDR2 as SYGVKD. There are 13 residues in the CDR3.

This clone was seen a handful of times. This sample includes further DNA sequences coding for the same CDR3. The rearrangement joins TRBV4-1 to TRBJ2-7, with 8 bases fitting TRBD2. Trimming took 2 bases from V and 3 from J; bases not matched to a gene: 3. This CDR3 comprises 14 residues. Germline loops: CDR1 MGHRA, CDR2 YSYEKL. This CDR3 is CASSQPGLVYEQYF. The CDR3 DNA sequence: TGCGCCAGCAGCCAACCGGGACTAGTCTACGAGCAGTACTTC.

This sequence joins TRBV6-5 and TRBJ2-3; 9 nucleotides match TRBD2. With V trimmed by 4 bases and J by 15 bases, 8 bases remained unmatched. Germline V gives CDR1 MNHEY, CDR2 SVGAGI. The CDR3 contains 12 residues. The CDR3 region is CASSLAGGPGYF. CDR3 nucleotide sequence: TGTGCCAGCAGTTTGGCGGGAGGGCCTGGATATTTT.

The chain employs TRBV25-1 and TRBJ2-3, with TRBD2 as a possible D gene (7 bases). Germline V CDR1 and CDR2: MGHDK, SYGVNS. CDR3 length equals 15 residues. Trimming stripped 3 bases from V and 1 base from J, with 11 bases between. CDR3: CASSEGGGGTDTQYF. For the CDR3, the DNA is TGTGCCAGCAGTGAGGGAGGGGGGGGCACAGATACGCAGTATTTT.

Remarks on this clone: In the same sample, other DNA sequences code for this CDR3. The J gene is TRBJ1-1, the V gene TRBV4-3, with no clear D. Looked up from germline, CDR1 is LGHNA and CDR2 is YSLEER. The CDR3 spans 13 residues. The V gene lost 0 bases and the J gene lost 5 bases, with 7 bases spanning the gap. The CDR3 is CASSQEGGTEAFF. The CDR3 DNA sequence: TGCGCCAGCAGCCAAGAGGGAGGTACTGAAGCTTTCTTT.

The chain is built from TRBV6-1 and TRBJ1-5, with 8 nucleotides matching TRBD1. CDR3 length: 13 residues. V lost 8 bases and J lost 6; bases outside the gene matches: 6. In germline, CDR1 is MNHNS, CDR2 SASEGT. The CDR3 DNA reads as TGTGCCAGCTTGGGCACAGGGGGTCAGCCCCAGCATTTT. Its translation: CASLGTGGQPQHF.

The chain combines TRBV4-3 with TRBJ2-1, with D uncertain. The V gene lost 0 bases and the J gene lost 0 bases, with 12 bases spanning the gap. Per the germline V gene, CDR1 is LGHNA and CDR2 is YSLEER. The CDR3 covers 17 residues. DNA for the CDR3: TGCGCCAGCAGCCAAGACTATGACGTGAGCTCCTACAATGAGCAGTTCTTC. This codes for CASSQDYDVSSYNEQFF.

Comment on this clone: The same CDR3 is also encoded by other DNA sequences in this sample. The rearrangement links TRBV4-1 to TRBJ1-4; 7 bases map to TRBD1. The junction had 2 bases not matched to a gene; V was cut back by 2 bases and J by 8 bases. CDR1 MGHRA and CDR2 YSYEKL come from the germline V gene. The CDR3 is 13 amino acids. The CDR3 DNA reads as TGCGCCAGCAGCCAAACAGGGGACGAAAAACTGTTTTTT. Protein product: CASSQTGDEKLFF.

This sequence joins TRBV29-1 and TRBJ2-7; TRBD2 might be the D (6 bases). V lost 3 bases to trimming and J lost 1 base, with 10 bases between them. The germline V gene encodes CDR1 SQVTM and CDR2 ANQGSEA. CDR3 length: 13 residues. The chain's CDR3 is CSVEQGGSYEQYF. DNA for the CDR3: TGCAGCGTTGAGCAGGGAGGATCCTACGAGCAGTACTTC.

This clone has only one observation. Other DNA sequences from this sample encode an identical CDR3 as well. V usage is TRBV5-1 and J usage is TRBJ2-3; D remains unclear. The V end lost 0 bases, the J end lost 6 bases, and 8 bases lay between the germline ends. Per the germline V gene, CDR1 is SGHRS and CDR2 is YFSETQ. The CDR3 extends over 13 amino acids. The CDR3, as DNA: TGCGCCAGCAGCTTGGCGGTGGGGGATACGCAGTATTTT. Protein: CASSLAVGDTQYF.

This sequence joins TRBV30 and TRBJ2-4, with D possibly matching TRBD2 (5 bases). Trimming removed 0 bases from V and 0 bases from J, with 12 bases in between. Germline-derived CDR1 and CDR2 are GTSNPN and SVGIG (reference sequence). This CDR3 is 16 amino acids long. The CDR3 DNA follows: TGTGCCTGGAGTGTCGGGCAGACTATAGCCAAAAACATTCAGTACTTC. It codes for CAWSVGQTIAKNIQYF.

The J gene is TRBJ2-5, the V gene TRBV19; a weak D match, TRBD2 (6 bases). The V and J ends lost 3 bases and 5 bases respectively, with 10 bases between them. The CDR3 has 13 amino acids. Germline V gene sequence: CDR1 LNHDA, CDR2 SQIVND (reference sequence). The CDR3 sequence: CASSMSGVETQYF. The CDR3, as DNA: TGTGCCAGTAGTATGTCGGGGGTCGAGACCCAGTACTTC.